The sequence of this T cell receptor (beta chain) was determined in a study of graft-versus-host responses after intestinal transplantation. At the level of the study: Grafts were multivisceral, liver-intestinal, or isolated intestinal. Anti-thymocyte globulin induction preceded around 3 years of tacrolimus and steroid maintenance in all recipients.

With respect to this clone: The antigen is not known.

The table came from immunoSEQ multiplex PCR; TCRdb's copy has only in-frame clones and leaves some out. The profile shows around 97,000 clones, about nine tenths of them singletons. The CDR3 has 16 residues. The J segment lost 0 bases and the V segment lost 5 bases, leaving 7 bases of the junction unmatched. CDR1 and CDR2 from the germline V gene are SEHNR and FQNEAQ (reference sequence). Study results and limitations: Individuals who had graft-donor T cell macrochimerism had allografts that showed high graft-versus-host to host-versus-graft clonal ratios. Present in recipient marrow, GvH clones included some that appeared first in ileum or blood.

The receptor's source is a human donor who received an intestinal transplant. The chain couples TRBV7-9 to TRBJ2-5, with TRBD2 identical over 9 bases. Sequencing was performed on unstimulated CD8+ T cells sorted from spleen or lymph node cells, taken before intestinal transplant. The CDR3 spells CASSPVAGENQETQYF. As DNA, the CDR3 is TGTGCCAGCAGCCCGGTAGCGGGGGAAAACCAAGAGACCCAGTACTTC.